This TCR beta chain was obtained from a study of tumor and adjacent non-tumor tissue in lung cancer. TCRbeta libraries were built with three rounds of nested PCR, modified from ARM-PCR. MiXCR, applied by TCRdb to the multiplex PCR reads, yields one record per CDR3 protein. The table has over 100,000 distinct CDR3 sequences, 50% to 70% seen once. This clonotype has only a few counts. The junction and the germline gene differ at one end; a read error may be behind it. No cell sorting was done before RNA was extracted from the tissue. Distant lung tissue was collected more than 3 cm away from the tumor edge. Chemotherapy-naive patients with new lung cancer underwent thoracic surgery in China, August–late 2014. CDR3 length: 12 amino acids.

Sequenced input: distant non-tumor lung tissue. This sequence originates from a man aged 60 to 69 with non-small cell lung cancer. This sequence joins TRBV12-3 or TRBV12-4 and TRBJ1-2, with D perhaps matching TRBD1 (6 bases). CDR3 DNA: TGTACCAGCACCCGGGGGGCGGGTGGCTACGCCTTC. Protein sequence: CTSTRGAGGYAF.